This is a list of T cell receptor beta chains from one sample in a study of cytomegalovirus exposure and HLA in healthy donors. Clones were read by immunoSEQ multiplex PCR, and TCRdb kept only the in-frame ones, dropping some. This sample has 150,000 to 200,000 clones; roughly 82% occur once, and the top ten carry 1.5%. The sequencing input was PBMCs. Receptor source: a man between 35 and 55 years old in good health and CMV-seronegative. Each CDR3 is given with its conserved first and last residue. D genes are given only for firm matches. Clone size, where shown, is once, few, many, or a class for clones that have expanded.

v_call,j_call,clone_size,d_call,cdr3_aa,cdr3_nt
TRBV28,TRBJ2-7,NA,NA,CASSQEGVPPYEQYF,TGTGCCAGCAGTCAAGAGGGGGTCCCCCCTTACGAGCAGTACTTC
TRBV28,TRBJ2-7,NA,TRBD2,CASSRLASSYEQYF,TGTGCCAGCAGCCGACTAGCGTCATCCTACGAGCAGTACTTC
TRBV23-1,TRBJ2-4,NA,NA,CASSQKGMDKNIQYF,TGCGCCAGCAGTCAAAAGGGGATGGACAAAAACATTCAGTACTTC
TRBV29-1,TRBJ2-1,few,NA,CSVPNPGDNEQFF,TGCAGCGTCCCGAATCCGGGTGACAATGAGCAGTTCTTC
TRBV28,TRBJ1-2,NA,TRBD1,CASSVSGTGGFGYTF,TGTGCCAGCAGTGTCTCCGGGACAGGGGGCTTTGGCTACACCTTC
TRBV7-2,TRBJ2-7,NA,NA,CASSLDNYEQYF,TGTGCCAGCAGCTTAGACAACTACGAGCAGTACTTC
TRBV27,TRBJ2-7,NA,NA,CASRQGGRMDEQYF,TGTGCCAGCAGACAAGGAGGGCGGATGGACGAGCAGTACTTC
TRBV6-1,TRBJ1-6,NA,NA,CASRGGEVYNSPLHF,TGTGCCAGCAGAGGGGGTGAGGTGTATAATTCACCCCTCCACTTT
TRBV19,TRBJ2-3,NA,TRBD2,CASSARLAGPDTQYF,TGTGCCAGTAGTGCTCGACTAGCGGGCCCAGATACGCAGTATTTT
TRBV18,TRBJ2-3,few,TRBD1,CASSPLPLTGSSTDTQYF,TGTGCCAGCTCACCACTACCCCTGACAGGGTCGAGCACAGATACGCAGTATTTT
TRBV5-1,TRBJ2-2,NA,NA,CASSHRANTGELFF,TGCGCCAGCAGCCACAGGGCCAACACCGGGGAGCTGTTTTTT
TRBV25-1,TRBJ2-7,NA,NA,CASSDQGYEQYF,TGTGCCAGCAGTGACCAGGGGTACGAGCAGTACTTC
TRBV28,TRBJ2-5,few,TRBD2,CASRVGGRETQYF,TGTGCCAGCAGGGTCGGGGGGAGGGAGACCCAGTACTTC
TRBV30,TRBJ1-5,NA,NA,CAWSRTVQEPQHF,TGTGCCTGGAGTCGAACAGTGCAAGAGCCCCAGCATTTT
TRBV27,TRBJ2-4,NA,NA,CASSLQRTGFQAKNIQYF,TGTGCCAGCAGTTTACAACGTACCGGGTTTCAAGCCAAAAACATTCAGTACTTC
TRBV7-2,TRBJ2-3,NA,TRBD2,CASSPQGTSGGRSDTQYF,TGTGCCAGCAGCCCCCAGGGGACTAGCGGGGGGAGGTCAGATACGCAGTATTTT
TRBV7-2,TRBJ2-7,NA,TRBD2,CASSRLAGAIVEQYF,TGTGCCAGCAGCAGACTAGCGGGAGCTATCGTCGAGCAGTACTTC
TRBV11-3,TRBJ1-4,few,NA,CASSPGGFGEKLFF,TGTGCCAGCAGCCCCGGCGGGTTCGGGGAAAAACTGTTTTTT
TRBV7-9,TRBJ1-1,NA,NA,CASSFIGRGVTEAFF,TGTGCCAGCAGCTTTATAGGGCGGGGGGTCACTGAAGCTTTCTTT
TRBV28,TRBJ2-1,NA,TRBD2,CASSPGGGYLKEQFF,TGTGCCAGCAGTCCCGGGGGGGGGTACCTCAAGGAGCAGTTCTTC
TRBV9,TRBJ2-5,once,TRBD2,CASSGLAETQYF,TGTGCCAGCAGTGGACTAGCAGAGACCCAGTACTTC
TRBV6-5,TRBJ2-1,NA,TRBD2,CASSLSVGGRANEQFF,TGTGCCAGCAGTTTGTCGGTTGGCGGGAGGGCCAATGAGCAGTTCTTC
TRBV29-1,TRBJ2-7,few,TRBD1,CSAMGQGGYEQYF,TGCAGCGCCATGGGACAGGGGGGCTACGAGCAGTACTTC
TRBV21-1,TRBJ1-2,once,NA,CASSSRTGGNGYTF,TGTGCCAGCAGCTCCCGGACAGGCGGGAATGGCTACACCTTC
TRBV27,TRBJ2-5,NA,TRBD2,CASSLGLAGKETQYF,TGTGCCAGCAGTTTGGGACTAGCGGGAAAAGAGACCCAGTACTTC
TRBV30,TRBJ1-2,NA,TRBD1,CAWSLQWTGNGYTF,TGTGCCTGGAGCCTACAATGGACAGGGAATGGCTACACCTTC
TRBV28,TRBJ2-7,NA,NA,CASSFQTRTLSYEQYF,TGTGCCAGCAGTTTTCAAACCCGGACACTCTCCTACGAGCAGTACTTC
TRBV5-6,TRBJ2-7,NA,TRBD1,CASSFGRTGPLEQYF,TGTGCCAGCAGCTTCGGTAGGACAGGGCCCCTGGAGCAGTACTTC
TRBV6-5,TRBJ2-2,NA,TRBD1,CASSYGDRDTGELFF,TGTGCCAGCAGTTACGGGGACAGAGACACCGGGGAGCTGTTTTTT
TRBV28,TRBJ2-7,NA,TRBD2,CASSSLAGSWNYF,TGTGCCAGCAGTTCCCTAGCGGGATCATGGAATTACTTC
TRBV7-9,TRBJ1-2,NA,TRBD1,CASSETGGTSGYTF,TGTGCCAGCAGCGAGACAGGGGGTACGAGTGGCTACACCTTC
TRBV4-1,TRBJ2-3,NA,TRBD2,CASSQEVSASGGVTGTQYF,TGCGCCAGCAGCCAAGAGGTGTCGGCTAGCGGGGGGGTTACGGGTACGCAGTATTTT
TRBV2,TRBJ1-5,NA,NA,CASSDRGYYDNQPQHF,TGTGCCAGCAGTGATCGGGGTTACTACGACAATCAGCCCCAGCATTTT
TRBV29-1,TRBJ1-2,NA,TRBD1,CSVVKGASGYTF,TGCAGCGTTGTCAAGGGGGCTAGTGGCTACACCTTC
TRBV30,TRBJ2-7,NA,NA,CAWSVARLFYEQYF,TGTGCCTGGAGTGTAGCCCGACTCTTCTACGAGCAGTACTTC
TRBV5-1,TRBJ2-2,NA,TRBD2,CASSLVTSGTGELFF,TGCGCCAGCAGCTTGGTGACTAGCGGTACCGGGGAGCTGTTTTTT
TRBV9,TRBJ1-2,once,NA,CASSVAQNYGYTF,TGTGCCAGCAGCGTAGCCCAGAACTATGGCTACACCTTC
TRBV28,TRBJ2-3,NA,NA,CASRRTVSTDTQYF,TGTGCCAGCAGAAGGACAGTAAGCACAGATACGCAGTATTTT
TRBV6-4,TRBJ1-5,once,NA,CASSVPTESINQPQHF,TGTGCCAGCAGTGTCCCGACAGAATCCATAAATCAGCCCCAGCATTTT
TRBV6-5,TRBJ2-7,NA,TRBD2,CASSQSGGDYEQYF,TGTGCCAGCAGTCAAAGCGGGGGGGACTACGAGCAGTACTTC
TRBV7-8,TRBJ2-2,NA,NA,CASSLQQGGNTGELFF,TGTGCCAGCAGCTTGCAGCAGGGGGGGAACACCGGGGAGCTGTTTTTT
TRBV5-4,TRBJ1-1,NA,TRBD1,CASSLPGQGMDSDAFF,TGTGCCAGCAGCCTCCCGGGACAGGGGATGGACAGTGACGCTTTCTTT
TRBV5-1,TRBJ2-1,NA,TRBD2,CASSLYRLVREGSYNEQFF,TGCGCCAGCAGCTTGTATCGCTTGGTTCGGGAGGGCTCCTACAATGAGCAGTTCTTC
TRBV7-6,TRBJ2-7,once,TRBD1,CASSRQGSDYEQYF,TGTGCCAGCAGCCGACAGGGGTCTGACTACGAGCAGTACTTC
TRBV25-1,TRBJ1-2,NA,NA,CASSGQFGEGYTF,TGTGCCAGCAGTGGGCAGTTTGGGGAGGGCTACACCTTC
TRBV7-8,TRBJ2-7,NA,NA,CASSPGHPSYEQYF,TGTGCCAGCAGCCCGGGACATCCCTCCTACGAGCAGTACTTC